Below, one TCR beta chain is given with its context. One end of the junction fails to match germline, which may point to a read error. The germline V gene encodes CDR1 SGHRS and CDR2 YFSETQ. There are 15 residues in the CDR3. This sample stems from a study of T cells in localized non-small cell lung cancer. Sequencing used immunoSEQ multiplex PCR; TCRdb keeps in-frame clones, though not all of them. Of a few thousand clones listed, around a quarter are singletons. The origin of this receptor is a woman aged 40-70 years with stage III lung adenocarcinoma. The chain combines TRBV5-1 with TRBJ1-5; perhaps TRBD1 as D (6 bases). Sequenced here: lung tumor tissue, sampled before any cancer treatment. CDR3 nucleotide sequence: TGCGCCAGCAGCTTGTGGGGGGCTAGCGATCAGCCCCAGCATTTT. This codes for CASSLWGASDQPQHF.